Listed here are 28 T cell receptor beta chains from one sample, sequenced in a study of T cells in Graves' hyperthyroidism and ophthalmopathy. Researchers amplified the TCR beta CDR3 regions from RNA transcripts. The HTBI primer set was used in a first-round RT-PCR of the TCR CDR3. Via MiXCR, TCRdb re-called the multiplex PCR reads, giving one row per CDR3 protein. The top ten hold less than 4.5% of the sample, which has some 620,000 distinct CDR3 sequences, 15% to 20% seen once. Sequenced: blood. These receptors came from a woman aged 25 to 45 with Graves' hyperthyroidism.

In its sample, this clonotype was seen many times. V is TRBV20-1 and J is TRBJ2-7, with 7 bases matching TRBD1. The CDR3 has 13 residues. V was clipped by 6 bases and J by 2 bases; unmatched bases: 7. Germline values: CDR1 DFQATT, CDR2 SNEGSKA (reference sequence). The CDR3 here is CSAWDSEPYEQYF. CDR3 coding DNA: TGCAGTGCGTGGGACAGTGAGCCCTACGAGCAGTACTTC.

This rearrangement joins TRBV5-1 to TRBJ2-5; TRBD2 might be the D (5 bases). From germline, CDR1 is SGHRS and CDR2 YFSETQ. V shed 0 bases and J shed 0 bases, with 12 bases lying between them. The CDR3 length is 16 residues. The CDR3: CASSLGGRSYQETQYF. Written as DNA, the CDR3 is TGCGCCAGCAGCTTGGGAGGGCGAAGTTACCAAGAGACCCAGTACTTC.

The table lists this clonotype with a few counts. The chain carries TRBV29-1 and TRBJ1-2; 9 bases align to TRBD1. The CDR3 spans 18 residues. CDR1 and CDR2 (germline): SQVTM, ANQGSEA. J gave up 6 bases and V 3 bases, and 20 bases lay outside the gene matches. CDR3 region: CSVDPIVGQGSIFNGYTF. The CDR3 coding sequence is TGCAGCGTTGATCCGATCGTAGGACAGGGGTCCATTTTCAATGGCTACACCTTC.

This clonotype was observed many times. The genes are TRBV12-3 or TRBV12-4 and TRBJ1-5, with D possibly TRBD1 on 5 matching bases. Trimming took off 3 bases at V and 3 bases at J, with 6 bases between the two ends. This CDR3 has 13 amino acids. The CDR3: CASSLGLNQPQHF. The CDR3 region has the DNA TGTGCCAGCAGTTTGGGGCTCAATCAGCCCCAGCATTTT.

The chain has TRBV13 and TRBJ2-2; 8 bases align to TRBD2. This CDR3 is 16 amino acids long. J lost 2 bases, V lost 5 bases, and 7 bases had no gene match. Germline V lookup: CDR1 PRHDT, CDR2 FYEKMQ (reference sequence). The DNA for the CDR3 is TGTGCCAGCAGCACCATAGCGGGACGCAACACCGGGGAGCTGTTTTTT. Its protein product is CASSTIAGRNTGELFF.

This clonotype was recorded many times. The chain combines TRBV20-1 with TRBJ2-1, with D hard to call. The CDR3 runs 12 residues. In germline, CDR1 is DFQATT, CDR2 SNEGSKA (reference sequence). With 8 bases removed from V and 7 bases from J, the gap between germline ends came to 15 bases. CDR3 in DNA: TGCAGTCGGCGGTCACTTGGGAATGAGCAGTTCTTC. Protein: CSRRSLGNEQFF.

This clonotype was counted many times. The genes are TRBV12-3 or TRBV12-4 and TRBJ2-3, with TRBD1 matching over 7 bases. This CDR3 region has 16 residues. V shed 7 bases, J shed 2 bases, and the junction held 12 bases outside the gene matches. In DNA, the CDR3 is TGTGCCAGCATTGGGACAGCCATAAGCTCCACAGATACGCAGTATTTT. Translating it yields CASIGTAISSTDTQYF.

In its sample, this clonotype was seen many times. This chain links TRBV7-6 with TRBJ1-5; the D gene is possibly TRBD1 (5 bases). Trimming removed 5 bases at V and 3 bases at J, with 14 bases between. CDR3 length: 15 residues. Germline values: CDR1 SGHVS, CDR2 FNYEAQ. CDR3 sequence (DNA): TGTGCCAGCAGCCCCAGCCCGGGGGTCAATCAGCCCCAGCATTTT. This gives the protein CASSPSPGVNQPQHF.

This clonotype was detected many times. The CDR3 loop is CASSLTRLSTDTQYF. CDR3 nucleotides: TGTGCCAGCAGCTTGACTAGACTCTCCACAGATACGCAGTATTTT. The J gene is TRBJ2-3, the V gene TRBV11-2, with a weak D call TRBD2 (6 bases). CDR1 is SGHAT and CDR2 is FQNNGV in the germline V gene. The CDR3 contains 15 residues. Trimming stripped 3 bases from V and 2 bases from J, with 12 bases between.

A few counts support this clonotype. The J gene is TRBJ2-2, the V gene TRBV5-1; possibly TRBD1 for D (5 bases). This CDR3 is 15 amino acids long. V was clipped by 6 bases and J by 1 base, with 13 bases between them. CDR1 SGHRS and CDR2 YFSETQ come from the germline V gene. The CDR3 loop is CASNGGAWNTGELFF. The CDR3 region has the DNA TGCGCCAGCAACGGTGGGGCCTGGAACACCGGGGAGCTGTTTTTT.

The gene calls are TRBV28 and TRBJ2-5; 11 nucleotides align to TRBD2. Germline-derived CDR1 and CDR2 are MDHEN and SYDVKM. Losses at the gene ends were 1 base for V and 6 bases for J; bases not matched to a gene: 7. CDR3 length: 16 residues. CDR3 sequence: CASSLSVAGGSQTQYF. In DNA form, the CDR3 reads TGTGCCAGCAGTTTATCTGTAGCGGGAGGGTCACAGACCCAGTACTTC. The complete variable domain, with remaining parts taken from reference TRBV28 and TRBJ2-5, reads DVKVTQSSRYLVKRTGEKVFLECVQDMDHENMFWYRQDPGLGLRLIYFSYDVKMKEKGDIPEGYSVSREKKERFSLILESASTNQTSMYLCASSLSVAGGSQTQYFGPGTRLLVL.

The rearrangement links TRBV7-3 to TRBJ2-5, with 8 positions matching TRBD2. Germline V lookup: CDR1 SGHTA, CDR2 FQGTGA. There are 16 residues in the CDR3. V was pared by 1 base and J by 1 base, with 5 bases of the junction left unmatched. CDR3 nucleotide sequence: TGTGCCAGCAGCTTAAGGGGTAGCGGGATCCAAGAGACCCAGTACTTC. This encodes CASSLRGSGIQETQYF.

This clonotype has more than one count but fewer than ten. The chain is built from TRBV20-1 and TRBJ2-2; a weak D match, TRBD1 (6 bases). Per the germline V gene, CDR1 is DFQATT and CDR2 is SNEGSKA (reference sequence). CDR3 size: 15 residues. Trimming cost V 6 bases and J 5 bases, with 19 bases left between them. CDR3 residues: CSARKGETPTGELFF. The CDR3 nucleotides are TGCAGTGCCCGGAAGGGGGAGACGCCAACCGGGGAGCTGTTTTTT.

This sequence joins TRBV6-2 or TRBV6-3 and TRBJ2-7; the match to TRBD2 covers 7 bases. Germline V gene data show CDR1 as MNHEY and CDR2 as SVGEGT. Trimming at V came to 0 bases and at J to 7 bases, leaving 3 bases not matched to a gene. This CDR3 comprises 13 residues. DNA for the CDR3: TGTGCCAGCAGTTACTCCAGGGAGGGTGAGCAGTACTTC. Residues: CASSYSREGEQYF.

The chain is built from TRBV29-1 and TRBJ2-5; possibly TRBD1 for D (5 bases). The CDR3 has 14 residues. Trimming left V 5 bases short and J 2 bases short, with 15 bases between. Germline V CDR1 and CDR2: SQVTM, ANQGSEA. The CDR3 region is CSVPTDTAQETQYF. The CDR3 nucleotides read TGCAGCGTTCCGACAGACACAGCACAAGAGACCCAGTACTTC.

The chain recombines TRBV6-2 or TRBV6-3 with TRBJ2-7, with TRBD1 matching over 7 bases. The trim removed 6 bases at V and 3 bases at J, leaving 11 bases unmatched. Germline values: CDR1 MNHEY, CDR2 SVGEGT. CDR3 length: 15 residues. CDR3 bases: TGTGCCAGCAGCCGCCTAGAGACAGGGAGCTACGAGCAGTACTTC. Its protein product is CASSRLETGSYEQYF.

There are many counts of this clonotype. The chain employs TRBV18 and TRBJ2-3; D is perhaps TRBD1 (6 bases). Germline lookup yields CDR1 KGHSH and CDR2 LQKENI. The V gene lost 6 bases and the J gene lost 4 bases, with 17 bases spanning the gap. CDR3 length equals 15 residues. CDR3 sequence (DNA): TGTGCCAGCTCCCGGGGACACCCCGGCCCAGATACGCAGTATTTT. Its protein product is CASSRGHPGPDTQYF. Filled out from reference TRBV18 and TRBJ2-3, the complete variable domain reads NAGVMQNPRHLVRRRGQEARLRCSPMKGHSHVYWYRQLPEEGLKFMVYLQKENIIDESGMPKERFSAEFPKEGPSILRIQQVVRGDSAAYFCASSRGHPGPDTQYFGPGTRLTVL.

Only a few counts were recorded for this clonotype. V usage is TRBV6-1 and J usage is TRBJ2-1; 7 bases map to TRBD1. The CDR3 is 15 amino acids. Germline trimming cut 5 bases from V and 9 bases from J; bases unmatched to any gene: 13. Germline values: CDR1 MNHNS, CDR2 SASEGT. The CDR3 here is CASSLDRSKNSEQFF. CDR3 nucleotides: TGTGCCAGCAGTCTGGACAGGTCCAAGAACAGTGAGCAGTTCTTC.

This clonotype was counted a few times. The CDR3 protein is CATSRDYGQGAYGYTF. The CDR3, as DNA: TGTGCCACCAGCAGAGATTACGGACAGGGAGCCTATGGCTACACCTTC. V gene TRBV15 combines with J gene TRBJ1-2; 8 bases agree with TRBD1. Germline-derived CDR1 and CDR2 are LNHNV and YYDKDF (reference sequence). V shed 0 bases, J shed 4 bases, and the junction held 7 bases outside the gene matches. The CDR3 spans 16 residues.

This clonotype has just a few counts. This chain's CDR3 is CASSLDGTGATETQYF. The CDR3 DNA is TGTGCCAGCAGCTTAGATGGGACAGGGGCTACTGAGACCCAGTACTTC. This chain uses TRBV11-2 with TRBJ2-5, with TRBD1 matching over 10 bases. V shed 0 bases and J 5 bases; nucleotides not matched to a gene: 6. The CDR3 runs to 16 residues. The germline V gene has CDR1 SGHAT and CDR2 FQNNGV.

This clonotype was detected a few times. The gene calls are TRBV25-1 and TRBJ2-3, with 11 bases that match TRBD2. After removal of 10 bases from V and 5 bases from J, the junction contained 11 bases not matched to a gene. The germline CDR1 and CDR2 sequences are MGHDK and SYGVNS. This CDR3 comprises 15 residues. The CDR3 nucleotides are TGTGCCAACCCGACTAGCGGGAAGGTCCAAGATACGCAGTATTTT. Translating gives CANPTSGKVQDTQYF.

In this sample, this clonotype turned up many times. This chain links TRBV28 with TRBJ1-2; D gene unclear. Germline CDR1 reads MDHEN; CDR2 reads SYDVKM. The CDR3 extends over 13 amino acids. The V gene lost 7 bases and the J gene lost 2 bases, with 11 bases spanning the gap. The CDR3 DNA follows: TGTGCCAGCACCTCAGAATACAACTATGGCTACACCTTC. Its protein is CASTSEYNYGYTF.

The sample holds one count of this clonotype. This chain uses TRBV4-2 with TRBJ2-1; D remains ambiguous. Trimming cost V 5 bases and J 10 bases, with 15 bases left between them. Germline CDR1 LGHNA, CDR2 YNFKEQ. The CDR3 has 13 residues. In nucleotides, the CDR3 is TGTGCCAGCAGCACCGATTTGTTACGGGAGCAGTTCTTC. Protein sequence: CASSTDLLREQFF.

This clonotype was seen a few times. The chain employs TRBV6-1 and TRBJ1-2, with a possible D match to TRBD1 (6 bases). The V gene lost 8 bases and the J gene lost 1 base, with 20 bases spanning the gap. The CDR3 extends over 16 amino acids. Germline values: CDR1 MNHNS, CDR2 SASEGT. The CDR3 loop is CASWRGGRADNYGYTF. In nucleotides, the CDR3 is TGTGCCAGCTGGAGGGGGGGGAGGGCCGATAACTATGGCTACACCTTC.

In its sample, this clonotype was seen a few times. This sequence joins TRBV12-3 or TRBV12-4 and TRBJ1-4; the D is unclear. CDR3 length: 15 residues. V lost 1 base and J lost 8, with 14 bases in between. The CDR3, as DNA: TGTGCCAGCAGTTTAGGACGTTTTCAGCGGGAAAAACTGTTTTTT. As protein: CASSLGRFQREKLFF.

The chain is built from TRBV20-1 and TRBJ2-7; 9 nucleotides line up with TRBD2. The CDR3 is 15 residues long. Germline assignment: CDR1 DFQATT and CDR2 SNEGSKA (reference sequence). The J segment lost 4 bases and the V segment lost 0 bases, leaving 7 bases of the junction unmatched. The CDR3 reads CSARDRAGGKYEQYF. In DNA form, the CDR3 reads TGCAGTGCTAGAGATCGGGCGGGAGGGAAATACGAGCAGTACTTC.

This chain links TRBV20-1 with TRBJ2-1, with 11 bases identical to TRBD2. J lost 4 bases, V lost 0 bases, and 5 bases had no gene match. There are 16 residues in the CDR3. CDR1 is DFQATT and CDR2 is SNEGSKA in the germline V gene (reference sequence). The CDR3 sequence: CSARDPASGGYNEQFF. CDR3 DNA sequence: TGCAGTGCTAGAGATCCGGCTAGCGGGGGGTACAATGAGCAGTTCTTC.

This clonotype occurred many times. CDR3 protein: CASSLPGPTYEQYF. In DNA, the CDR3 is TGTGCCAGCAGTCTCCCGGGACCCACCTACGAGCAGTACTTC. The chain uses TRBV6-1 and TRBJ2-7; D may be TRBD1 or TRBD2 (5 bases each). The V end lost 5 bases, the J end lost 2 bases, and 13 bases lay between the germline ends. Per the germline V gene, CDR1 is MNHNS and CDR2 is SASEGT. The length of the CDR3 is 14 residues.